These T cell receptor beta chains were read from a single sample in a study of radiotherapy plus CTLA-4 blockade in lung cancer. Repertoires were generated with immunoSEQ multiplex PCR, while TCRdb's copy carries only in-frame clones and drops some. The sample records about 80,000 clones, more than 60% being singletons. Sample: peripheral blood, taken from a patient treated with radiotherapy plus ipilimumab. The receptors shown here come from a human donor with non-small cell lung cancer whose response to radiotherapy plus ipilimumab could not be evaluated. Some clones in this sample may be carry-over from other donors' samples. Both conserved end residues are part of each CDR3. The D gene is left open where the match is weak. Clone size, where shown, is once, few, many, or a class for clones that have expanded.

-	-	TRBV2	TRBJ1-5	CASRVMEASNQPQHF	TGTGCCAGCAGAGTGATGGAAGCGAGCAATCAGCCCCAGCATTTT
-	-	TRBV6-1	TRBJ1-4	CASSEARGSSNEKLFF	TGTGCCAGCAGTGAAGCCAGAGGGAGCTCTAATGAAAAACTGTTTTTT
TRBD1	-	TRBV18	TRBJ2-7	CASSPRQGDSYEQYF	TGTGCCAGCTCACCACGACAGGGGGACTCCTACGAGCAGTACTTC
-	-	TRBV4-3	TRBJ2-5	CASSQSGSGYETQYF	TGCGCCAGCAGCCAATCCGGGTCGGGGTACGAGACCCAGTACTTC
-	-	TRBV10-3	TRBJ2-1	CAINRDNDRNEQFF	TGTGCCATCAACCGGGACAATGATCGCAATGAGCAGTTCTTC
-	-	TRBV10-3	TRBJ2-3	CAVRGENTDTQYF	TGTGCCGTTAGAGGAGAGAACACAGATACGCAGTATTTT
-	-	TRBV18	TRBJ2-6	CASSPDSGANVLAF	TGTGCCAGCTCACCAGACTCTGGGGCCAACGTCCTGGCTTTC
-	-	TRBV27	TRBJ2-3	CSTAVGIGADTQYF	TGTTCAACAGCGGTTGGGATCGGGGCAGATACGCAGTATTTT
TRBD1	-	TRBV4-3	TRBJ1-6	CASSQSGGWNSPLHF	TGCGCCAGCAGCCAATCAGGGGGCTGGAATTCACCCCTCCACTTT
TRBD2	-	TRBV7-2	TRBJ2-1	CASSPKLAGGVNEQFF	TGTGCCAGCAGCCCCAAACTAGCGGGGGGTGTCAATGAGCAGTTCTTC
TRBD1	few	TRBV9	TRBJ2-7	CASSTDRASGGSYEQYF	TGTGCCAGCAGCACGGACAGGGCCTCAGGGGGGTCCTACGAGCAGTACTTC
-	-	TRBV6-1	TRBJ1-1	CASSESLGGSSRAFF	TGTGCCAGCAGTGAAAGTCTGGGAGGGAGTTCCAGGGCTTTCTTT
TRBD1	-	TRBV5-4	TRBJ2-1	CASSPRDRVMNEQFF	TGTGCCAGCAGCCCACGGGACAGGGTTATGAATGAGCAGTTCTTC
-	-	TRBV10-1	TRBJ2-7	CASTRGPEQYF	TGCGCCAGCACCCGGGGTCCCGAGCAGTACTTC
TRBD1	-	TRBV5-4	TRBJ1-6	CASSPGWDRESPLHF	TGTGCCAGCAGCCCGGGGTGGGACAGGGAATCACCCCTCCACTTT
TRBD1	few	TRBV6-5	TRBJ1-1	CASSEAGDSTEAFF	TGTGCCAGCAGCGAAGCAGGGGACAGCACTGAAGCTTTCTTT
TRBD2	-	TRBV29-1	TRBJ2-7	CSVGGGTSGSYEQYF	TGCAGCGTTGGAGGTGGGACTAGCGGATCCTACGAGCAGTACTTC
TRBD2	-	TRBV5-6	TRBJ2-3	CASSGASGGATDTQYF	TGTGCCAGCAGCGGCGCCAGCGGGGGGGCCACAGATACGCAGTATTTT
TRBD1	-	TRBV28	TRBJ1-2	CASSIRTGSVGYTF	TGTGCCAGCAGTATCAGGACAGGGTCGGTCGGCTACACCTTC
TRBD2	-	TRBV7-9	TRBJ2-3	CASSRGLAGSTDTQYF	TGTGCCAGCAGCCGCGGACTAGCGGGTAGCACAGATACGCAGTATTTT
-	-	TRBV6-6	TRBJ1-5	CASSYGRGRSNQPQHF	TGTGCCAGCAGTTACGGGAGGGGCAGGAGCAATCAGCCCCAGCATTTT
TRBD1	few	TRBV4-1	TRBJ2-4	CASSHVRQGNIQYF	TGCGCCAGCAGCCACGTTAGACAGGGAAACATTCAGTACTTC
-	few	TRBV14	TRBJ2-1	CASSQRQGGHNEQFF	TGTGCCAGCAGCCAAAGACAGGGAGGACACAATGAGCAGTTCTTC
-	-	TRBV29-1	TRBJ2-2	CSASTGELFF	TGCAGCGCTAGCACCGGGGAGCTGTTTTTT
-	-	TRBV7-9	TRBJ1-1	CASSLATQGNTEAFF	TGTGCCAGCAGCTTAGCGACTCAGGGGAACACTGAAGCTTTCTTT
-	-	TRBV28	TRBJ1-4	CASSLSGSFEKLFF	TGTGCCAGCAGCCTAAGTGGTAGCTTTGAAAAACTGTTTTTT
-	few	TRBV10-3	TRBJ1-3	CAISGGRGGSGNTIYF	TGTGCCATCAGTGGGGGTCGAGGGGGCTCTGGAAACACCATATATTTT
-	-	TRBV2	TRBJ1-3	CASSESAGKGNTIYF	TGTGCCAGCAGTGAATCGGCAGGGAAGGGAAACACCATATATTTT
-	-	TRBV6-1	TRBJ2-5	CASGPRGSETQYF	TGTGCCAGCGGTCCCAGGGGTTCAGAGACCCAGTACTTC
-	-	TRBV11-2	TRBJ2-7	CASSLGSTANEQYF	TGTGCCAGCAGCTTAGGATCAACAGCCAACGAGCAGTACTTC
-	-	TRBV18	TRBJ1-6	CASSLREGSPLHF	TGTGCCAGCTCACTCAGGGAGGGTTCACCCCTCCACTTT
TRBD1	-	TRBV2	TRBJ2-3	CASRPGQVSTDTQYF	TGTGCCAGCAGGCCGGGACAGGTGTCCACAGATACGCAGTATTTT
TRBD2	-	TRBV9	TRBJ2-5	CARGTGGVQETQYF	TGTGCCAGGGGGACGGGGGGTGTTCAAGAGACCCAGTACTTC
-	few	TRBV11-2	TRBJ1-1	CASSPVNTEAFF	TGTGCCAGCAGCCCGGTGAACACTGAAGCTTTCTTT
TRBD1	-	TRBV5-1	TRBJ2-1	CASSPGQATYNEQFF	TGCGCCAGCAGCCCCGGACAGGCCACGTACAATGAGCAGTTCTTC
-	few	TRBV7-8	TRBJ2-5	CASSLARVAAEETQYF	TGTGCCAGCAGCTTAGCGAGGGTAGCGGCTGAGGAGACCCAGTACTTC
TRBD1	-	TRBV28	TRBJ1-4	CASSSTGATNEKLFF	TGTGCCAGCAGTTCTACAGGGGCGACTAATGAAAAACTGTTTTTT
-	few	TRBV5-1	TRBJ2-3	CASRHPGDLPSTDTQYF	TGCGCCAGCAGGCATCCGGGAGACTTACCTAGCACAGATACGCAGTATTTT